The present TCR beta chain was sequenced within a study of T cell responses to AZD1222 COVID-19 vaccine. V was cut by 5 bases and J by 4 bases, with 15 bases left in between. The CDR3 is 15 amino acids. In germline, CDR1 is MNHEY, CDR2 SMNVEV (reference sequence). Method: immunoSEQ multiplex PCR; TCRdb's copy keeps in-frame clones and lacks some. The repertoire holds about 140,000 clones, with 80% to 95% as singletons. The receptor comes from an adult who received the AZD1222 COVID-19 vaccine. Sample: peripheral blood, taken 28 days after the second AZD1222 dose. The rearrangement uses TRBV27 and TRBJ2-1, with D maybe TRBD2 (5 bases). The CDR3 protein is CASSTIGGEYNEQFF. CDR3 DNA sequence: TGTGCCAGCAGTACAATCGGAGGCGAGTACAATGAGCAGTTCTTC.